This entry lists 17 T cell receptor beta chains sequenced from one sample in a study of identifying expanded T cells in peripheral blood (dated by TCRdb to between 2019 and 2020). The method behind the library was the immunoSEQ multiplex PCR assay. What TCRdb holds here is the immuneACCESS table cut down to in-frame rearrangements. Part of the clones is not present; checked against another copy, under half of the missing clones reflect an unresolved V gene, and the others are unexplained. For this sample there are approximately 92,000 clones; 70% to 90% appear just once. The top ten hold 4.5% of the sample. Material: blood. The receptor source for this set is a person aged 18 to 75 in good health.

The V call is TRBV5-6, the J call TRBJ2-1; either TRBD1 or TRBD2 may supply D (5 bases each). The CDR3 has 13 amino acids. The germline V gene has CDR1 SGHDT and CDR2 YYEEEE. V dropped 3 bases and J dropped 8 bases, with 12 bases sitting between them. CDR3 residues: CASSWGRVDEQFF. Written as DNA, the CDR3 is TGTGCCAGCAGCTGGGGACGGGTCGATGAGCAGTTCTTC.

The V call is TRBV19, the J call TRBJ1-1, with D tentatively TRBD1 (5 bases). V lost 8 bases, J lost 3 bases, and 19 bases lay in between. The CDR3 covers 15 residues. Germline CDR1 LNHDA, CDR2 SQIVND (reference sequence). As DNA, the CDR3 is TGTGCCAGTGCGGGCCGTCCTGGGGCGGACACTGAAGCTTTCTTT. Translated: CASAGRPGADTEAFF.

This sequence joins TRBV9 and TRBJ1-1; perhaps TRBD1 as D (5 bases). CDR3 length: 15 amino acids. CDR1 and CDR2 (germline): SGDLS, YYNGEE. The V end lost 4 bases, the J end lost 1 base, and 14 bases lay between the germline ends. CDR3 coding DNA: TGTGCCAGCAGCCCCTCAGGGTTGGGGAACACTGAAGCTTTCTTT. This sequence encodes CASSPSGLGNTEAFF.

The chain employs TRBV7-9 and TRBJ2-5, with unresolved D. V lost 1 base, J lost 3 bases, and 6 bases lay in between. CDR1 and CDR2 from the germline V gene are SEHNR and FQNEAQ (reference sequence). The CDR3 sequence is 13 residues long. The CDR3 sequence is CASSLGQKETQYF. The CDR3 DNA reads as TGTGCCAGCAGCTTAGGGCAGAAAGAGACCCAGTACTTC.

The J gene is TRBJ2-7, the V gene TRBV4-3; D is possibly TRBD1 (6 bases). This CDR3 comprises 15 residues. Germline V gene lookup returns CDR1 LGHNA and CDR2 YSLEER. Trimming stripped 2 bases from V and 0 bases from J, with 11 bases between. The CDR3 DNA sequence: TGCGCCAGCAGCCAATCCGACAGGAGCTCCTACGAGCAGTACTTC. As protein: CASSQSDRSSYEQYF.

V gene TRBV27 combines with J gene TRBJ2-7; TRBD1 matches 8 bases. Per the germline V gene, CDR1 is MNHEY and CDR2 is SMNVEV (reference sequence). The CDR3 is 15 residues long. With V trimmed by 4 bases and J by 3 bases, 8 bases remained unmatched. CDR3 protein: CASSSVGQGIYEQYF. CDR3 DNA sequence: TGTGCCAGCAGTTCCGTTGGACAGGGTATCTACGAGCAGTACTTC.

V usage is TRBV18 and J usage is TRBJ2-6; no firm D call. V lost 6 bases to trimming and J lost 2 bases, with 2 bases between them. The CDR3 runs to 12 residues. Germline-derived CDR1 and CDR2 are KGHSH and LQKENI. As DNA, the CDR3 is TGTGCCAGCTCCCCTGGGGCCAACGTCCTGACTTTC. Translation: CASSPGANVLTF.

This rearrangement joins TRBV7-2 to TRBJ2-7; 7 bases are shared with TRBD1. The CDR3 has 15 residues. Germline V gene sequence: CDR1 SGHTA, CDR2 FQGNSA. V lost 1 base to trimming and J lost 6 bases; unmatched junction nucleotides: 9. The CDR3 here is CASSLVGVQGSEQYF. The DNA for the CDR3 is TGTGCCAGCAGCTTAGTAGGGGTACAGGGGTCCGAGCAGTACTTC.

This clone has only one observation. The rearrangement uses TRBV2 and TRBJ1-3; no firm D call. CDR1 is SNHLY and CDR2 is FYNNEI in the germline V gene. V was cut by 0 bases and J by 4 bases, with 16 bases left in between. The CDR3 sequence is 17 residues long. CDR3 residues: CASSEALHTYIGNTIYF. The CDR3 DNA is TGTGCCAGCAGTGAAGCGCTTCACACCTACATCGGAAACACCATATATTTT.

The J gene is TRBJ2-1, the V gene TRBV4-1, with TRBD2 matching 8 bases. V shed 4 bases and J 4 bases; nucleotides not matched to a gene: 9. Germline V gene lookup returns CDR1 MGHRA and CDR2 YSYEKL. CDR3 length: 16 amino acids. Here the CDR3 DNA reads TGCGCCAGCAGCCGTTTAGCGGGGCTCCCTTACAATGAGCAGTTCTTC. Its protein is CASSRLAGLPYNEQFF.

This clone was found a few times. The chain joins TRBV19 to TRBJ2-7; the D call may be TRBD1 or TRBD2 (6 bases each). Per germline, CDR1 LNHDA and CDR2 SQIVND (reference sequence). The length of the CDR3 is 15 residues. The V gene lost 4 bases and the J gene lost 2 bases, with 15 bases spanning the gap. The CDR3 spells CASSTSGAGTYEQYF. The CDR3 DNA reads TGTGCCAGTAGTACCTCGGGGGCGGGGACCTACGAGCAGTACTTC.

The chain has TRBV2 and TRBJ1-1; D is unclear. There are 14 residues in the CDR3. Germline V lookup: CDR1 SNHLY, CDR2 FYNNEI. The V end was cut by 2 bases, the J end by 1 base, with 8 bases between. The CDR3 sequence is CASSETQTNTEAFF. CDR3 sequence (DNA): TGTGCCAGCAGTGAAACTCAGACGAACACTGAAGCTTTCTTT. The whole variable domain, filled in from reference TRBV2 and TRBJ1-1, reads EPEVTQTPSHQVTQMGQEVILRCVPISNHLYFYWYRQILGQKVEFLVSFYNNEISEKSEIFDDQFSVERPDGSNFTLKIRSTKLEDSAMYFCASSETQTNTEAFFGQGTRLTVV.

The CDR3 sequence is CASSLAGDSYNEQFF. The CDR3, as DNA: TGTGCCAGCAGCCTCGCGGGGGACTCTTACAATGAGCAGTTCTTC. This chain joins TRBV13 and TRBJ2-1; 7 bases fit TRBD2. Germline CDR1 and CDR2: PRHDT and FYEKMQ (reference sequence). This CDR3 region has 15 residues. The V gene end was trimmed by 5 bases and the J gene end by 4 bases; junction bases not matched to a gene: 8.

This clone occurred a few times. As DNA, the CDR3 is TGTGCCAGCAGTGCGGCGGGGAAGGTCCAGCCCCAGCATTTT. As protein: CASSAAGKVQPQHF. This chain uses TRBV6-1 with TRBJ1-5; D uncertain. V lost 4 bases and J 7 bases, leaving 14 bases between the germline ends. The CDR3 extends over 14 amino acids. Germline assignment: CDR1 MNHNS and CDR2 SASEGT.

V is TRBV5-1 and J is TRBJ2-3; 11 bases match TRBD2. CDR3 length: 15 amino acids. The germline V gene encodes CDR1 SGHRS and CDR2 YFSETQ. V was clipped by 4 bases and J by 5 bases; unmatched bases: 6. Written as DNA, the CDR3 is TGCGCCAGCAGCCAGCACCTAGCGGGGGGAGATACGCAGTATTTT. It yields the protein CASSQHLAGGDTQYF.

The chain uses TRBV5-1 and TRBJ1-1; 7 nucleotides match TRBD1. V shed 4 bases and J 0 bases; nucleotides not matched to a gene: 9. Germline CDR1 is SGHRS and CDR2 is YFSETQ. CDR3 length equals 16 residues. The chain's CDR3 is CASSTVSTGVNTEAFF. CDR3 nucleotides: TGCGCCAGCAGCACCGTCTCTACAGGGGTGAACACTGAAGCTTTCTTT.

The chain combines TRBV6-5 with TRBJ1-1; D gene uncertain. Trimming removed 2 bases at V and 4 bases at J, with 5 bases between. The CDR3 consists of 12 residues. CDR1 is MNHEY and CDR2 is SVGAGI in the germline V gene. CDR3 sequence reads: CASSYGPTEAFF. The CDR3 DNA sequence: TGTGCCAGCAGTTACGGACCCACTGAAGCTTTCTTT.